A single sample gave rise to the 27 T cell receptor beta chains below, sequenced in a study of breast tumors, draining lymph nodes, adjacent tissues. Samples came from axillary lymph nodes draining the breast cancer. In TCRdb, the multiplex PCR reads were re-called with MiXCR into one record per CDR3 protein. Of about 140,000 distinct CDR3 sequences listed, about 33% are singletons. The sequenced sample consisted of axillary lymph node tissue. The receptors shown here come from a female donor with breast cancer. Some clones in this sample may be carry-over from other donors' samples.

To note about this clonotype: The junction departs from the called germline gene at one end, perhaps through a read error. The chain joins TRBV29-1 to TRBJ2-5; D may match TRBD1 or TRBD2 (5 bases each). In germline, CDR1 is SQVTM, CDR2 ANQGSEA. The CDR3 is 13 amino acids. CDR3 in amino acids: CSVGGSGQGTQYF. The CDR3 nucleotides read TGCAGCGTTGGCGGGTCAGGGCAAGGGACCCAGTACTTC.

This clonotype was seen at least ten times. The chain carries TRBV11-2 and TRBJ2-7, with D uncertain. V was clipped by 1 base and J by 5 bases, with 12 bases between them. The CDR3 spans 14 residues. Germline-derived CDR1 and CDR2 are SGHAT and FQNNGV. In nucleotides, the CDR3 is TGTGCCAGCAGCTTAGTTCTACTTAGGGACGAGCAGTACTTC. It is translated as CASSLVLLRDEQYF. The full variable domain, rest sourced from reference TRBV11-2 and TRBJ2-7, is EAGVAQSPRYKIIEKRQSVAFWCNPISGHATLYWYQQILGQGPKLLIQFQNNGVVDDSQLPKDRFSAERLKGVDSTLKIQPAKLEDSAVYLCASSLVLLRDEQYFGPGTRLTVT.

On this clonotype itself: Its ends do not fully match the called genes, so a read error is possible. The V and J genes are TRBV5-1 and TRBJ2-3; 9 bases line up with TRBD1. CDR1 SGHRS and CDR2 YFSETQ come from the germline V gene. This CDR3 spans 15 amino acids. CDR3 nucleotide sequence: TGCGCCGGCAGCTTGGACAGGGGTAGCACAGATACGCGGTATTTT. Protein sequence: CAGSLDRGSTDTRYF.

This clonotype was counted at least ten times. The rearrangement links TRBV20-1 to TRBJ1-5; D uncertain. The CDR3 spans 14 residues. The V gene's germline CDR1 is DFQATT and CDR2 SNEGSKA (reference sequence). Trimming shortened V by 6 bases and J by 3 bases, and 15 bases separated the two germline ends. The CDR3 sequence: CSAHPTLSNQPQHF. CDR3 nucleotides: TGCAGTGCCCATCCAACCCTGTCCAATCAGCCCCAGCATTTT.

This clonotype was counted between two and nine times. This chain uses TRBV11-1 with TRBJ1-1; D remains unclear. Trimming pared 6 bases from V and 6 bases from J, leaving 23 bases between. There are 16 residues in the CDR3. Looked up from germline, CDR1 is SGHAT and CDR2 is FQDESV (reference sequence). In nucleotides, the CDR3 is TGTGCCAGCAGTGTATCCGGTGGAGTCAAGTCTGCTGAAGCTTTCTTT. Translation: CASSVSGGVKSAEAFF.

In this sample, this clonotype turned up many times. The chain combines TRBV5-5 with TRBJ2-3, with D hard to call. The CDR3 sequence is 15 residues long. Germline V gene sequence: CDR1 SGHKS, CDR2 YYEKEE (reference sequence). V lost 2 bases and J 8 bases, leaving 18 bases between the germline ends. The chain's CDR3 is CASSFLDGAEATQYF. Here the CDR3 DNA reads TGTGCCAGCAGCTTTCTGGACGGAGCTGAAGCTACGCAGTATTTT.

This chain connects TRBV7-3 to TRBJ2-1; 10 bases align to TRBD2. The CDR3 is 16 residues long. Germline CDR1 and CDR2: SGHTA and FQGTGA. J was trimmed by 10 bases and V by 0 bases; bases with no gene match: 9. The CDR3 DNA reads TGTGCCAGCAGCTTAACATCAGTAGCGGGGGGATGGGAGCAGTTCTTC. Encoded protein: CASSLTSVAGGWEQFF.

V is TRBV5-5 and J is TRBJ2-7; D remains unclear. This CDR3 comprises 15 residues. V was shortened by 4 bases and J by 7 bases, with 21 bases between the two germline ends. Germline V CDR1 and CDR2: SGHKS, YYEKEE (reference sequence). The CDR3 DNA follows: TGTGCCAGCAGCGGGGAATCGAGCTCCTACAATGAGCAGTACGTC. It translates to CASSGESSSYNEQYV.

This clonotype was counted many times. The CDR3 spells CASSLRDRGPGYTF. The CDR3 DNA is TGTGCCAGCAGCTTACGGGACAGGGGGCCTGGCTACACCTTC. The genes are TRBV13 and TRBJ1-2; 12 positions match TRBD1. From germline, CDR1 is PRHDT and CDR2 FYEKMQ (reference sequence). V lost 2 bases, J lost 7 bases, and 2 bases stayed unmatched. The CDR3 spans 14 residues.

The sample holds many counts of this clonotype. The V call is TRBV28, the J call TRBJ2-5, with D possibly TRBD2 on 5 matching bases. The CDR3 is made up of 14 amino acids. V was clipped by 3 bases and J by 4 bases, with 12 bases between them. Germline loops: CDR1 MDHEN, CDR2 SYDVKM. The DNA for the CDR3 is TGTGCCAGCAGTTTGACCGGGGTTGGAGAGACCCAGTACTTC. Protein sequence: CASSLTGVGETQYF. The whole variable domain, filled in from reference TRBV28 and TRBJ2-5, reads DVKVTQSSRYLVKRTGEKVFLECVQDMDHENMFWYRQDPGLGLRLIYFSYDVKMKEKGDIPEGYSVSREKKERFSLILESASTNQTSMYLCASSLTGVGETQYFGPGTRLLVL.

This clonotype showed up just a few times. This sequence joins TRBV7-2 and TRBJ2-3, with 7 bases that match TRBD2. Unmatched junction bases numbered 0, after V lost 0 bases and J lost 6 bases. This CDR3 has 13 amino acids. The germline V gene encodes CDR1 SGHTA and CDR2 FQGNSA. CDR3 sequence: CASSLAGGDTQYF. The CDR3 coding sequence is TGTGCCAGCAGCTTAGCGGGAGGGGATACGCAGTATTTT.

To note about this clonotype: It may be a read error: a sequence one base away is much more abundant. The chain employs TRBV6-5 and TRBJ1-4, with 11 positions matching TRBD1. Germline V gene data show CDR1 as MNHEY and CDR2 as SVGAGI. V gave up 5 bases and J gave up 7 bases; unmatched junction bases: 3. CDR3 length: 14 residues. The CDR3 sequence is CASSLGTGGEKLFF. The CDR3 DNA reads TGTGCCAGCAGTCTCGGGACAGGGGGTGAAAAACTGTTTTTT.

In regard to this clonotype: One junction end does not reproduce the germline sequence, and a read error may be involved. The V and J genes are TRBV4-2 and TRBJ1-6; 12 bases are a match to TRBD1. The germline gives CDR1 LGHNA, CDR2 YNFKEQ. This CDR3 is 19 amino acids long. CDR3 sequence (DNA): TGTGCCAGCAGCCAAACCGGGACAGGGGGCATCGCCTATAATTCACCCGTCCACTTT. Translating it yields CASSQTGTGGIAYNSPVHF.

This clonotype was detected ten times or more. This sequence joins TRBV20-1 and TRBJ2-5; D gene ambiguous. This CDR3 comprises 15 residues. The V and J ends lost 3 bases and 5 bases respectively, with 19 bases between them. Looked up from germline, CDR1 is DFQATT and CDR2 is SNEGSKA (reference sequence). CDR3: CSASLIIGYRETQYF. The CDR3 DNA sequence: TGCAGTGCTAGTCTTATTATAGGGTACCGGGAGACCCAGTACTTC.

The V and J genes are TRBV6-5 and TRBJ1-1, with D perhaps TRBD1 (5 bases). This CDR3 has 16 residues. CDR1 and CDR2 (germline): MNHEY, SVGAGI. Deletions cut 6 bases from V and 0 bases from J, with 17 bases between. DNA for the CDR3: TGTGCCAGCAGGCGTACTGGTAGCAGGGTGAACACTGAAGCTTTCTTT. Residues: CASRRTGSRVNTEAFF.

This clonotype was counted once. A much larger clone lies one base from this, so it may be a read error. The chain couples TRBV5-6 to TRBJ2-2; 8 positions match TRBD2. From germline, CDR1 is SGHDT and CDR2 YYEEEE. CDR3 length: 18 residues. CDR3: CAGSSPPGGGYFTGELFF. Written as DNA, the CDR3 is TGTGCCGGCAGCTCCCCGCCCGGGGGGGGCTATTTTACCGGGGAGCTGTTTTTT.

This chain joins TRBV2 and TRBJ1-2; D is perhaps TRBD1 (5 bases). The CDR3 is 15 amino acids. Trimming cost V 7 bases and J 2 bases, with 17 bases left between them. Per the germline V gene, CDR1 is SNHLY and CDR2 is FYNNEI. CDR3 loop: CASKEGRAINYGYTF. CDR3 in DNA: TGTGCCAGCAAGGAAGGCAGGGCGATCAACTATGGCTACACCTTC.

This clonotype was detected many times. The V call is TRBV28, the J call TRBJ2-2; possible D gene TRBD1, 5 bases. The CDR3 is 13 amino acids. V lost 5 bases and J lost 6, with 10 bases in between. Germline CDR1 and CDR2: MDHEN and SYDVKM. The CDR3 DNA reads as TGTGCCAGCAGTCGTAGGGGTTCCGGGGAGCTGTTTTTT. This gives the protein CASSRRGSGELFF.

About this clonotype: Since the CDR3 does not end with the conserved phenylalanine or tryptophan, this likely comes from a read error. This chain connects TRBV5-1 to TRBJ2-1; TRBD2 matches at 9 bases. The CDR3 is 22 residues long. Germline CDR1 and CDR2: SGHRS and YFSETQ. V dropped 0 bases and J dropped 4; count of bases not matched to a gene: 23. Written as DNA, the CDR3 is TGCGCCAGCAGCTTGGCAAGCCCGCGACTCGCGGGGGGGGTGGTGGAATACAATGAGCAGTTCCTC. As protein: CASSLASPRLAGGVVEYNEQFL.

The table lists this clonotype with many counts. The genes are TRBV5-1 and TRBJ2-2; 9 bases map to TRBD1. Per germline, CDR1 SGHRS and CDR2 YFSETQ. Germline trimming cut 4 bases from V and 4 bases from J; bases unmatched to any gene: 5. The CDR3 spans 15 residues. The CDR3 DNA follows: TGCGCCAGCAGCCCCGGGACAGGGTTCACCGGGGAGCTGTTTTTT. It translates to CASSPGTGFTGELFF.

The chain carries TRBV19 and TRBJ1-5; a possible D gene is TRBD1 (5 bases). CDR3 length equals 15 residues. Trimming removed 6 bases from V and 6 bases from J, with 18 bases in between. Germline V gene data show CDR1 as LNHDA and CDR2 as SQIVND (reference sequence). The chain's CDR3 is CASSSGLGEGQPQHF. The CDR3 region has the DNA TGTGCCAGTAGCTCCGGACTGGGGGAAGGTCAGCCCCAGCATTTT.

This clonotype was seen at least ten times. The chain has TRBV20-1 and TRBJ2-3; D is perhaps TRBD2 (6 bases). V lost 2 bases and J lost 1, with 13 bases in between. Germline V CDR1 and CDR2: DFQATT, SNEGSKA (reference sequence). The CDR3 covers 15 residues. CDR3 in amino acids: CSARPWPGGTDTQYF. In DNA, the CDR3 is TGCAGTGCTAGACCTTGGCCGGGGGGCACAGATACGCAGTATTTT.

This clonotype was counted ten times or more. V and J are TRBV12-3 or TRBV12-4 and TRBJ2-7, with a tentative D call TRBD2 (6 bases). The ends were cut back, 3 bases at V and 6 bases at J, with 9 bases in the middle. The CDR3 is 12 residues long. This CDR3 reads CASSFGGGEQYV. The CDR3, as DNA: TGTGCCAGCAGTTTCGGGGGTGGCGAGCAGTACGTC.

In its sample, this clonotype was seen many times. This may stem from a read error, because a much larger clone lies one nucleotide away. DNA of the CDR3: TGTGCCAGCAGTCCGTACAGGGTGGATTCGTACGAGCAGTACTTC. This sequence encodes CASSPYRVDSYEQYF. The chain joins TRBV6-6 to TRBJ2-7, with D perhaps matching TRBD1 (6 bases). V lost 5 bases and J lost 4, with 18 bases in between. Germline lookup yields CDR1 MNHNY and CDR2 SVGAGI (reference sequence). This CDR3 comprises 15 residues.

This clonotype came up many times. V usage is TRBV7-8 and J usage is TRBJ1-2; D gene ambiguous. Germline lookup yields CDR1 SGHVS and CDR2 FQNEAQ. V gave up 1 base and J gave up 4 bases, with 19 bases separating them. The CDR3 runs 17 residues. CDR3 amino acids: CASSLGYGQNSFYGYTF. For the CDR3, the DNA is TGTGCCAGCAGCTTAGGCTATGGGCAGAATTCCTTCTATGGCTACACCTTC.

This sequence joins TRBV12-3 or TRBV12-4 and TRBJ1-5; D could derive from TRBD1 or TRBD2 (5 bases each). The end of the DNA fits TRBJ2-3 better, so the J call may be wrong. CDR3 size: 15 residues. The CDR3: CATDQGRLETDTQYF. As DNA, the CDR3 is TGTGCCACCGATCAGGGACGGTTGGAAACAGATACGCAGTATTTT.

This clonotype has at least ten counts. The rearrangement links TRBV12-3 or TRBV12-4 to TRBJ2-3; 9 positions match TRBD2. This CDR3 has 16 amino acids. The V gene end was trimmed by 1 base and the J gene end by 1 base; junction bases not matched to a gene: 3. The CDR3 DNA reads as TGTGCCAGCAGTTTAGGCGGGGGGGCGGGCACAGATACGCAGTATTTT. Translation: CASSLGGGAGTDTQYF.